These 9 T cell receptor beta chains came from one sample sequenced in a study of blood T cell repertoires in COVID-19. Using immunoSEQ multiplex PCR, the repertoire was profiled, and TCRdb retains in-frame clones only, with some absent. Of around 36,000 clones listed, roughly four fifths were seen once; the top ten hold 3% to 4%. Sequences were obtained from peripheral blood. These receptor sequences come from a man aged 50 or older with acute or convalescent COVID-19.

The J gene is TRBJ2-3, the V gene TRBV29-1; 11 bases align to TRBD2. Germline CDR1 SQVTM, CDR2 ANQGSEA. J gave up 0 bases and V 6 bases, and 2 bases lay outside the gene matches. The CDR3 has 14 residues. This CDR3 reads CSVRTSGSTDTQYF. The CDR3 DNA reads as TGCAGCGTCCGGACTAGCGGGAGCACAGATACGCAGTATTTT.

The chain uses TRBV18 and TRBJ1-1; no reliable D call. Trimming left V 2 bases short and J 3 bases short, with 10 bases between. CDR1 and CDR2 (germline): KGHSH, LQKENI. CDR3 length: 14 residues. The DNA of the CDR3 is TGTGCCAGCTCACCAGCGGGTGGTTACACTGAAGCTTTCTTT. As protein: CASSPAGGYTEAFF.

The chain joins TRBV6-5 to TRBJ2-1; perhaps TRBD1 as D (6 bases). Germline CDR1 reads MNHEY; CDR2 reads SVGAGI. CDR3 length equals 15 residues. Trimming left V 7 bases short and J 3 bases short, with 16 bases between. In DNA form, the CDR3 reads TGTGCCAGCAAGGAGCCTGCAGGGGACTACAATGAGCAGTTCTTC. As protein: CASKEPAGDYNEQFF.

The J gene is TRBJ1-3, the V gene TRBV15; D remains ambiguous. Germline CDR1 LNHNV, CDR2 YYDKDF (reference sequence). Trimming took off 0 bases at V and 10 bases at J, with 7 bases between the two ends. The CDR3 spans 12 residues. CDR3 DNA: TGTGCCACCAGCAGAGAACTCCCTACCATATATTTT. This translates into CATSRELPTIYF.

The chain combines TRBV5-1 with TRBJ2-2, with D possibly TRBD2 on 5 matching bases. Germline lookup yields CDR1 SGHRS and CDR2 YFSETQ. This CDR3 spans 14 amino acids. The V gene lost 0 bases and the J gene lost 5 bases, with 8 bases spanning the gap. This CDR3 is CASSLGSGTGELFF. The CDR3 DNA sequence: TGCGCCAGCAGCTTGGGCAGCGGAACCGGGGAGCTGTTTTTT.

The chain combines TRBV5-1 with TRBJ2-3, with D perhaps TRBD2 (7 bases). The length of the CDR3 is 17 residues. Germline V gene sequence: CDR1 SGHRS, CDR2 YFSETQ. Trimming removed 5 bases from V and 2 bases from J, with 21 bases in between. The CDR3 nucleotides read TGCGCCAGCAGGGGGTTAAGGCGGGGGCCCGTCACAGATACGCAGTATTTT. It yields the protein CASRGLRRGPVTDTQYF.

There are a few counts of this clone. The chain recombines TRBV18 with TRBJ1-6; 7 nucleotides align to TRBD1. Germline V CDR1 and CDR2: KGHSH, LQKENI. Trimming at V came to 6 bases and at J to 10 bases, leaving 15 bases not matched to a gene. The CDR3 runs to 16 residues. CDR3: CASSHNRGSSESPLHF. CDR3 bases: TGTGCCAGCTCGCACAACAGGGGATCATCGGAATCACCCCTCCACTTT.

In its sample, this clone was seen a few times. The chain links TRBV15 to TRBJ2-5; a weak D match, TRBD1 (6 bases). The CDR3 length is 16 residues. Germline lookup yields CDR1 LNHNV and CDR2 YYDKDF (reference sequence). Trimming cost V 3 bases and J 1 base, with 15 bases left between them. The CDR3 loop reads CATSSKQGYPQETQYF. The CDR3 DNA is TGTGCCACCAGCAGCAAACAGGGTTACCCCCAAGAGACCCAGTACTTC.

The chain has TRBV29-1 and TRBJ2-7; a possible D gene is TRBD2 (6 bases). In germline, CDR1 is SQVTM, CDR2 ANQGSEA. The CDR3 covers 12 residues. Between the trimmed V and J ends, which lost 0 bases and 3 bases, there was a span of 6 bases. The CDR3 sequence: CSVEDGGYEQYF. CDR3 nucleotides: TGCAGCGTTGAAGACGGGGGCTACGAGCAGTACTTC.